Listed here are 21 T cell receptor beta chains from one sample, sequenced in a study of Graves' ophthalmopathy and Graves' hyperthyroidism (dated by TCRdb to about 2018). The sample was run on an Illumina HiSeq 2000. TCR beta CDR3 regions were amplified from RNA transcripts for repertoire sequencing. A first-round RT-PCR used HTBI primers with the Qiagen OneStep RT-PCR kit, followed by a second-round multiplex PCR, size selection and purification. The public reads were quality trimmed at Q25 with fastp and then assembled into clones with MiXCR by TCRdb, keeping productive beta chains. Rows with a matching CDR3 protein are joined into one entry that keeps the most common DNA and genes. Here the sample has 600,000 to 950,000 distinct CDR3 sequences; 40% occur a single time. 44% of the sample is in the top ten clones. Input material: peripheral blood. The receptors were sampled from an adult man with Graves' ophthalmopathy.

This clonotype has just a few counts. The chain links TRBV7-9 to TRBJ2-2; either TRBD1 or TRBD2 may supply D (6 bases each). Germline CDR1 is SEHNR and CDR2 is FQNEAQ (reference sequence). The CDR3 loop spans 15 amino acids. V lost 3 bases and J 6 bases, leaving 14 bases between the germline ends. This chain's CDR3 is CASSLSQGLAGELFF. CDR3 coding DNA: TGTGCCAGCAGCTTGTCACAGGGACTCGCCGGGGAGCTGTTTTTT.

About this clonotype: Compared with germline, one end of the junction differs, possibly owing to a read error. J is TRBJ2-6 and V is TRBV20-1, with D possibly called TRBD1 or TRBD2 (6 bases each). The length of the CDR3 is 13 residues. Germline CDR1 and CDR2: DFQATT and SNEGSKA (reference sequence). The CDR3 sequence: CSASSGRGDTEAF. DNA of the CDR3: TGCAGTGCTAGTTCCGGAAGGGGGGACACTGAAGCTTTC.

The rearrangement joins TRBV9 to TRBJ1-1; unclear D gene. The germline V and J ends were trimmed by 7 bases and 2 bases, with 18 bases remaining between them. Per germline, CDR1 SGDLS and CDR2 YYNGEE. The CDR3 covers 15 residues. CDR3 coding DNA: TGTGCCAGCTCACCTGAATTTCCCGTAAACACTGAAGCTTTCTTT. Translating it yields CASSPEFPVNTEAFF.

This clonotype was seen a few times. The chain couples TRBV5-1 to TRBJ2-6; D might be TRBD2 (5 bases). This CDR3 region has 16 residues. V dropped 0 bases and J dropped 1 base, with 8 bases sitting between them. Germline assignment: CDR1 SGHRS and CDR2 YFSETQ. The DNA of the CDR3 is TGCGCCAGCAGCTTGGGAGGGTATTCTGGGGCCAACGTCCTGACTTTC. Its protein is CASSLGGYSGANVLTF.

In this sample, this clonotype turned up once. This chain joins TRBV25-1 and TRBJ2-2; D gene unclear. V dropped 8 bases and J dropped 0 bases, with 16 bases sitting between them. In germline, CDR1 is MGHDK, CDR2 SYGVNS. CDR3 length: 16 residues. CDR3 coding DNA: TGTGCCAGCGTTGACCGGTCAGGAACGAACACCGGGGAGCTGTTTTTT. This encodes CASVDRSGTNTGELFF.

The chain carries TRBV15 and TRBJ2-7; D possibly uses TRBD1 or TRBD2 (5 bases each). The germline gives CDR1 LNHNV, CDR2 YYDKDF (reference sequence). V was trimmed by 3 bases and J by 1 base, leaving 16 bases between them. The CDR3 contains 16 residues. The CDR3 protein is CATSSLGTRGSYEQYF. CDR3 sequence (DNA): TGTGCCACCAGCAGCCTGGGGACGCGAGGGTCCTACGAGCAGTACTTC.

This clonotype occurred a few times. In DNA form, the CDR3 reads TGCAGCGTTTGGACAGGGGGCACAGATACGCAGTATTTT. Translating gives CSVWTGGTDTQYF. The rearrangement joins TRBV29-1 to TRBJ2-3, with 9 bases that match TRBD1. The CDR3 contains 13 residues. CDR1 is SQVTM and CDR2 is ANQGSEA in the germline V gene. V lost 5 bases to trimming and J lost 1 base; unmatched junction nucleotides: 1.

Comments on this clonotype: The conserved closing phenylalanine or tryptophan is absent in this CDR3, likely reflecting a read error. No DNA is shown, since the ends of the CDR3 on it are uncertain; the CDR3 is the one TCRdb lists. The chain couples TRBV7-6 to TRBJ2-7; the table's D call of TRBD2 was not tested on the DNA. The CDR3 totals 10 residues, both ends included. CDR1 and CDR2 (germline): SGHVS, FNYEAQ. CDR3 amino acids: CASSSSPIAG.

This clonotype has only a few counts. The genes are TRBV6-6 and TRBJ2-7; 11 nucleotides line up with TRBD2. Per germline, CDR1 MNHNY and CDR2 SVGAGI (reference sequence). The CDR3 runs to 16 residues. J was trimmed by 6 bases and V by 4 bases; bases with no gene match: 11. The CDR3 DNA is TGTGCCAGCAGTTCCTCGACTAGCGGGGAGTGGGTCGAGCAGTACTTC. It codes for CASSSSTSGEWVEQYF.

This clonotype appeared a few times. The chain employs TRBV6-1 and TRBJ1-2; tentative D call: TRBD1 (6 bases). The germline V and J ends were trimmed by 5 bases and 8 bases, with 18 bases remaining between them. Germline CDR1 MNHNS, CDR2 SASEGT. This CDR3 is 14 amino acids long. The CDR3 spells CASSYPDRPGGYTF. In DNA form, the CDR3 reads TGTGCCAGCAGTTATCCAGACAGGCCAGGCGGCTACACCTTC.

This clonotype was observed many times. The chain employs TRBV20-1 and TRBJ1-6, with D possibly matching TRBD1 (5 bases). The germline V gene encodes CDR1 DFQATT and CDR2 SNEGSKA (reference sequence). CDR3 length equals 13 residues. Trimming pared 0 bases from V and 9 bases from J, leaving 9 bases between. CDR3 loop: CSARDRGGSPLHF. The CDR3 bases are TGCAGTGCTAGAGATCGGGGCGGTTCACCCCTCCACTTT.

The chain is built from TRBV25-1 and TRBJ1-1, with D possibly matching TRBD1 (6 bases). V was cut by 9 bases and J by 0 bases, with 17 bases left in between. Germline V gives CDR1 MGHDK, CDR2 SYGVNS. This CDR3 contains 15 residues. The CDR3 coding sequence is TGTGCCAGTCTTCCCGGGACAAGAATGAACACTGAAGCTTTCTTT. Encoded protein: CASLPGTRMNTEAFF.

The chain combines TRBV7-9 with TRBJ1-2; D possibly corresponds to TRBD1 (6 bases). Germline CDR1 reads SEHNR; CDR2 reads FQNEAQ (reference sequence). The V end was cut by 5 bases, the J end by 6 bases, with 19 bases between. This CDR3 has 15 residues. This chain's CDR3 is CASSLQALGGNGYTF. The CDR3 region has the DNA TGTGCCAGCAGCCTACAGGCTCTGGGGGGCAATGGCTACACCTTC.

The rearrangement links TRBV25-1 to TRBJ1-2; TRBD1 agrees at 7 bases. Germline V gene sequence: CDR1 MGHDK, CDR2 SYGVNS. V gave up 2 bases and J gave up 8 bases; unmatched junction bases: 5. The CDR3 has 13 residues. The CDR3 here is CASSERQGGGYTF. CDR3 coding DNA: TGTGCCAGCAGTGAACGACAGGGAGGAGGCTACACCTTC.

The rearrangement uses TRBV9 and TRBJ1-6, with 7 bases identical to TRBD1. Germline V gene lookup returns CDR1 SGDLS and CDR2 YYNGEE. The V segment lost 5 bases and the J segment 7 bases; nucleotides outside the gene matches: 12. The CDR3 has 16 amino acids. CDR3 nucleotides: TGTGCCAGCAGTTTAGCCACAGGGGTGAGGAATTCACCCCTCCACTTT. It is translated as CASSLATGVRNSPLHF. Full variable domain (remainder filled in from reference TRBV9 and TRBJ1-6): DSGVTQTPKHLITATGQRVTLRCSPRSGDLSVYWYQQSLDQGLQFLIQYYNGEERAKGNILERFSAQQFPDLHSELNLSSLELGDSALYFCASSLATGVRNSPLHFGNGTRLTVT.

The DNA of the CDR3 is TGCAGCGTACAGGGACGAAGCTCCTACGAGCAGTACTTC. Its translation is CSVQGRSSYEQYF. V and J are TRBV29-1 and TRBJ2-7; D perhaps matches TRBD1 (6 bases). Trimming cost V 6 bases and J 0 bases, with 12 bases left between them. The CDR3 totals 13 residues. The germline CDR1 and CDR2 sequences are SQVTM and ANQGSEA.

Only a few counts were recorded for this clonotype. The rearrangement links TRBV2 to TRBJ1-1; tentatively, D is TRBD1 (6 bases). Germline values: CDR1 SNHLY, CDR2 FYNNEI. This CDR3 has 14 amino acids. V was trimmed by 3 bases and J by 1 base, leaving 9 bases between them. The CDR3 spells CASSETRGNTEAFF. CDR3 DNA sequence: TGTGCCAGCAGTGAGACCAGGGGGAACACTGAAGCTTTCTTT.

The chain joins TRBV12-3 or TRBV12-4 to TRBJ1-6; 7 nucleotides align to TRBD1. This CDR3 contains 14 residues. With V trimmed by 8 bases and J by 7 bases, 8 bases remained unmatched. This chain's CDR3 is CASWPGQTNSPLHF. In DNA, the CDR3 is TGTGCCAGCTGGCCGGGACAGACCAATTCACCCCTCCACTTT.

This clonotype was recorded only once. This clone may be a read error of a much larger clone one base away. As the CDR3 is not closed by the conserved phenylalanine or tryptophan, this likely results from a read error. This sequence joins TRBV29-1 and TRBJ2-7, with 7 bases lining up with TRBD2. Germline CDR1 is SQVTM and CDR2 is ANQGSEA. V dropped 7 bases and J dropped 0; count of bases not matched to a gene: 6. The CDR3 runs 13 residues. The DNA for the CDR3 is TGCAGCGGTATAGCGGGTGTCTCCTACGAGCAGTACCTC. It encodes CSGIAGVSYEQYL.

The CDR3 here is CAISEGDRGSSEQYF. CDR3 DNA sequence: TGTGCCATCAGTGAGGGGGACAGGGGGTCGAGCGAGCAGTACTTC. The chain uses TRBV10-3 and TRBJ2-7; 11 positions match TRBD1. V shed 2 bases, J shed 6 bases, and the junction held 6 bases outside the gene matches. The CDR3 has 15 residues. Germline V gene sequence: CDR1 ENHRY, CDR2 SYGVKD.

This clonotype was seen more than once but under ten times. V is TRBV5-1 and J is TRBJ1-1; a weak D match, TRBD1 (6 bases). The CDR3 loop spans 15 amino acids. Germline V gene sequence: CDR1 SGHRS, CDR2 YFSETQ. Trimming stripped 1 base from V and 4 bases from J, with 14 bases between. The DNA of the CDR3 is TGCGCCAGCAGCTTGTTTCGGGGGCGGGTCACTGAAGCTTTCTTT. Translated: CASSLFRGRVTEAFF.